This is a list of T cell receptor beta chains from one sample in a study of blood T cell repertoires in COVID-19. TCRdb's copy holds only in-frame clones and misses some; the assay was immunoSEQ multiplex PCR. The data hold about 52,000 clones, with over 65% observed a single time. The specimen was peripheral blood. The receptors stem from a man older than 75 with COVID-19, enrolled during active disease. Both conserved end residues are part of each CDR3. A D gene is named only where the DNA matches it firmly. Size is omitted from some rows. Given values are once, few, many or a class for expanded clones.

cdr3_nt,cdr3_aa,clone_size,d_call,j_call,v_call
TGTGCCAGCAGTTCCCTCGGGGGGAGTACTGAAGCTTTCTTT,CASSSLGGSTEAFF,few,-,TRBJ1-1,TRBV28
TGTGCCACCAGTGATTTGATCAGCGGGAGAATCACCGGGGAGCTGTTTTTT,CATSDLISGRITGELFF,-,TRBD2,TRBJ2-2,TRBV24-1
TGTGCCTGGAGGGGGACAGGGAGGGGTGGCTACACCTTC,CAWRGTGRGGYTF,once,TRBD1,TRBJ1-2,TRBV30
TGTGCCAGCAGACTGACAGTTTGGGGAAATTCACCCCTCCACTTT,CASRLTVWGNSPLHF,-,-,TRBJ1-6,TRBV6-5
TGTGCCAGCAGCGTAGGGCCAGATACGCAGTATTTT,CASSVGPDTQYF,-,-,TRBJ2-3,TRBV9
TGTGTCTCGGTACCCTCCGTCACCTTC,CVSVPSVTF,once,-,TRBJ1-2,TRBV21-1
TGTGCCAGCAGCAACCGACTGGCGCCTGAGCAGTTCTTC,CASSNRLAPEQFF,-,-,TRBJ2-1,TRBV25-1
TGTGCCAGCAGCCTGCTAGCGGGACCCTACAATGAGCAGTTCTTC,CASSLLAGPYNEQFF,-,TRBD2,TRBJ2-1,TRBV7-2
TGTGCCAGCAGCCCCCGAGAGGCTCCTGTCGGCGACGAGCAGTACTTC,CASSPREAPVGDEQYF,-,-,TRBJ2-7,TRBV3-1/TRBV3-2
TGTGCCAGCAGCTTAGAAGTCGGGGATACGCAGTATTTT,CASSLEVGDTQYF,-,-,TRBJ2-3,TRBV7-7
TGTGCCAGTAGCGACAGTAGCAATCAGCCCCAGCATTTT,CASSDSSNQPQHF,-,-,TRBJ1-5,TRBV19
TGTGCCTGGAGTGTACCCACTAGAATGTCCCAGTACTTC,CAWSVPTRMSQYF,-,-,TRBJ2-5,TRBV30
TGTGCCAGCACCCGACTGCGCGGGAGCTCCTACAATGAGCAGTTCTTC,CASTRLRGSSYNEQFF,once,TRBD2,TRBJ2-1,TRBV7-2
TGTGCCAGTAGTATGTACAGGGGGACGGACACTGAAGCTTTCTTT,CASSMYRGTDTEAFF,-,TRBD1,TRBJ1-1,TRBV19
TGTGCCAGCAGTTTGTTGCGGGAGACCCAGTACTTC,CASSLLRETQYF,once,-,TRBJ2-5,TRBV28
TGCGCCAGCAACCTTGACGGGGGAGTGCAGTTCTTC,CASNLDGGVQFF,-,-,TRBJ2-1,TRBV5-1
TGTGCCAGCAGCTTAAGGGGGAGGGACACCGGGGAGCTGTTTTTT,CASSLRGRDTGELFF,-,-,TRBJ2-2,TRBV7-2
TGTGCCAGCACCCCGAGTTATAATTCACCCCTCCACTTT,CASTPSYNSPLHF,few,-,TRBJ1-6,TRBV7-2
TGTGCCAGCTCTGGGGAGGGGAACACTGAAGCTTTCTTT,CASSGEGNTEAFF,-,-,TRBJ1-1,TRBV2
TGTGCCAGCAGGACAGGGAGCGGCACTGAAGCTTTCTTT,CASRTGSGTEAFF,-,TRBD1,TRBJ1-1,TRBV2
TGTGCCAGCAGCTCTGGGACAGGGTTGATTTCCACTGAAGCTTTCTTT,CASSSGTGLISTEAFF,-,TRBD1,TRBJ1-1,TRBV7-8
TGTGCCAGCAGAACCGGGACATCAGGAAACACCATATATTTT,CASRTGTSGNTIYF,-,-,TRBJ1-3,TRBV2
TGTGCCAGCAGTCCCTCGGGTAGGAGGCCGGAGTACAATGAGCAGTTCTTC,CASSPSGRRPEYNEQFF,-,-,TRBJ2-1,TRBV6-6
TGTGCCAGCAGTGTAACCTCGAGGGACACTGAAGCTTTCTTT,CASSVTSRDTEAFF,-,-,TRBJ1-1,TRBV2
TGTGCCAGCAGCCCTCATTCGGGACTCTACGAGCAGTACTTC,CASSPHSGLYEQYF,-,-,TRBJ2-7,TRBV7-2
TGTGCCAGCAGGGCCACAGTTGGGTTACAGTTAGGATCACCCCTCCACTTT,CASRATVGLQLGSPLHF,-,-,TRBJ1-6,TRBV27
TGTGCCAGCAGCAGACAGGGGGATGAGCAGTACTTC,CASSRQGDEQYF,-,TRBD1,TRBJ2-7,TRBV6-5
TGTGCCAGCAGCGTAGACCCTCCGGGGGAGACCCAGTACTTC,CASSVDPPGETQYF,once,-,TRBJ2-5,TRBV9
TGTGCCAGCAGCAGACAGGGGGCGCAATATAATTCACCCCTCCACTTT,CASSRQGAQYNSPLHF,-,TRBD1,TRBJ1-6,TRBV5-5
TGTGCCAGCAGTTTACCAACGCCCCCGACTAGCGGAAGATACAATGAGCAGTTCTTC,CASSLPTPPTSGRYNEQFF,-,TRBD2,TRBJ2-1,TRBV27
TGCGCCAGCAGCTTGGATAGCGGGGGCCACAATGAGCAGTTCTTC,CASSLDSGGHNEQFF,-,TRBD2,TRBJ2-1,TRBV5-1
TGTGCCATCAGTGAGTCGAAGGACAGAGGGGAGCAGTACTTC,CAISESKDRGEQYF,-,-,TRBJ2-7,TRBV10-3
TGTGCCAGCAGCTTAGCGAGGGCCGGGAACACCGGGGAGCTGTTTTTT,CASSLARAGNTGELFF,-,-,TRBJ2-2,TRBV7-9
TGCAGCGGGAGCGGTGGACAGGGGAACACTGAAGCTTTCTTT,CSGSGGQGNTEAFF,once,TRBD1,TRBJ1-1,TRBV29-1
TGTGCCAGCAGCTTGGTACAGGGTAGGGCTGAAGCTTTCTTT,CASSLVQGRAEAFF,-,-,TRBJ1-1,TRBV5-8
TGTGCCAGCAGCCAAGATAGGTTCGCGGGGCAGTTCTTC,CASSQDRFAGQFF,-,-,TRBJ2-1,TRBV3-1/TRBV3-2
TGTGCCAGTAGCCCCCTGACAGGGTTGGCCTACAATGAGCAGTTCTTC,CASSPLTGLAYNEQFF,-,TRBD1,TRBJ2-1,TRBV19
TGCGCCACCTCAATCGATCCGGGGAGAAATTCACCCCTCCACTTT,CATSIDPGRNSPLHF,once,-,TRBJ1-6,TRBV10-2
TGTGCCAGCAGTTTGTACAGGGTCGGGACATACCCCCACGGATTTCAGCCCTATAATTCACCCCTCCACTTT,CASSLYRVGTYPHGFQPYNSPLHF,-,-,TRBJ1-6,TRBV27
TGTGCCAGCAGCTTAAAAGGGGAGAACACTGAAGCTTTCTTT,CASSLKGENTEAFF,-,-,TRBJ1-1,TRBV11-3
TGCGCCACCAAGCTGACCGCAGGCGATGGCTATGGCTACACCTTC,CATKLTAGDGYGYTF,-,-,TRBJ1-2,TRBV5-1
TGTGCCAGCAGCCCCCGAGGGACAGCCTCATACTATGGCTACACCTTC,CASSPRGTASYYGYTF,-,TRBD1,TRBJ1-2,TRBV6-4
TGTGCCAGCAGTTTCCCGCGAGGAGGGGCCACGCAGTATTTT,CASSFPRGGATQYF,-,-,TRBJ2-3,TRBV28
TGTGCCAGCAGTTTGGTCCCAACAGGGGAGGTCTATGGCTACACCTTC,CASSLVPTGEVYGYTF,few,TRBD1,TRBJ1-2,TRBV28
TGTGCCAGCAGCGACAGGGGGCCTGAAGCTTTCTTT,CASSDRGPEAFF,-,TRBD1,TRBJ1-1,TRBV6-2/TRBV6-3
TGTGCCAGCAGCTTGTCGACAGGGGCTAATGTGTTCGATGAGCAGTTCTTC,CASSLSTGANVFDEQFF,-,TRBD1,TRBJ2-1,TRBV11-3
TGTGCCAGCAGCTCACCGCAGGGGGCCGGCACTGAAGCTTTCTTT,CASSSPQGAGTEAFF,-,TRBD1,TRBJ1-1,TRBV5-4
TGTGCCAGCAGTGAATACAGGGGGTCGAAGGAGACCCAGTACTTC,CASSEYRGSKETQYF,-,TRBD1,TRBJ2-5,TRBV2
TGCGCCAGCAGCCATCCCTCCCGGGGGAATGAGCAGTTCTTC,CASSHPSRGNEQFF,-,-,TRBJ2-1,TRBV4-3
TGTGCCAGTAGTATAATGGGGGGGGCGGGGCAGCCCCAGCATTTT,CASSIMGGAGQPQHF,-,-,TRBJ1-5,TRBV19
TGTGCCAGCAGCGACCTCGGGGTACTAGACTATGGCTACACCTTC,CASSDLGVLDYGYTF,-,-,TRBJ1-2,TRBV3-1/TRBV3-2
TGTGCCAGCAGCGTCGGGGACAGGCTCTCTGGAAACACCATATATTTT,CASSVGDRLSGNTIYF,-,TRBD1,TRBJ1-3,TRBV9
TGTGCCAGCAGTGAACAGGGGAACTATGGCTACACCTTC,CASSEQGNYGYTF,-,-,TRBJ1-2,TRBV6-1
TGTGCCAGCAGCCGTGACAGGGATTCTGCAGCTTTCTTT,CASSRDRDSAAFF,few,TRBD1,TRBJ1-1,TRBV5-8
TGCAGCGTGGTTGCTAACAGGGATGAAAAACTGTTTTTT,CSVVANRDEKLFF,once,-,TRBJ1-4,TRBV29-1
TGTGCCACCAGCAGAGAGATTGAGCTTCAGCCCCAGCATTTT,CATSREIELQPQHF,-,-,TRBJ1-5,TRBV15
TGTGCCACCAGTGATCGAGGGTCAGGACAAGAGACCCAGTACTTC,CATSDRGSGQETQYF,-,-,TRBJ2-5,TRBV24-1
TGTGCCGCTTGGGGGGGGACCATGGGTAACATTCAGTACTTC,CAAWGGTMGNIQYF,-,TRBD2,TRBJ2-4,TRBV28
TGTGCCAGCAGTGAAGGTGGGGTCCTTCGGGGCTATGGCTACACCTTC,CASSEGGVLRGYGYTF,-,-,TRBJ1-2,TRBV2
TGCGCCAGCAGCCCCACGGGACAGAGACCTGGAAACACCATATATTTT,CASSPTGQRPGNTIYF,few,TRBD1,TRBJ1-3,TRBV5-1